This record concerns one T cell receptor (beta chain) sequence. What it binds is unknown. Some clones are missing from TCRdb's copy, which holds only in-frame ones; the method was immunoSEQ multiplex PCR. The sample lists about 36,000 clones; under 85% were seen once. The CDR3 extends over 14 amino acids. The V end lost 3 bases, the J end lost 4 bases, and 9 bases lay between the germline ends. CDR1 is KGHSH and CDR2 is LQKENI in the germline V gene. The data belong to a study of CD4 T cells in relation to SARS-CoV-2 and coronaviruses. The receptor's source is an adult with COVID-19. Sequenced material: memory CD4+ T cells from PBMCs, cultured in vitro. The chain couples TRBV18 to TRBJ1-4; no firm D call. DNA for the CDR3: TGTGCCAGCTCACCGAGGATTAGTAATGAAAAACTGTTTTTT. It specifies CASSPRISNEKLFF.